A selection of T cell receptor beta chains follows, all from one sample in a study of CD8 T cells in Susac syndrome. MiXCR, run by TCRdb on the immunoSEQ multiplex PCR reads, gives a single entry per CDR3 protein. This sample carries some 140,000 distinct CDR3 sequences, roughly 76% of them seen once, and the ten largest clones take roughly 0.5%. Sequenced material: CD8+ T cells from PBMCs. These receptors all stem from a human donor with multiple sclerosis. The CDR3 runs from the conserved cysteine through the conserved F or W. The order of the fields is J gene, V gene, clone size, CDR3 length, D gene, CDR3 protein, CDR3 DNA. A D gene is named only where the DNA matches it firmly. Clone sizes are given selectively: once, few, many, or a class where the clone is expanded.

j_gene: TRBJ1-1
v_gene: TRBV19
abundance: -
len: 16
d_gene: TRBD1
CDR3aa: CASSTTPGQGNTEAFF
CDR3nt: TGTGCCAGTAGTACAACCCCCGGACAGGGTAACACTGAAGCTTTCTTT

j_gene: TRBJ1-3
v_gene: TRBV12-3/TRBV12-4
abundance: -
len: 16
d_gene: -
CDR3aa: CASSLVWEASGNTIYF
CDR3nt: TGTGCCAGCAGTTTAGTCTGGGAAGCCTCTGGAAACACCATATATTTT

j_gene: TRBJ2-7
v_gene: TRBV5-1
abundance: -
len: 15
d_gene: -
CDR3aa: CASSPISSPIYEQYF
CDR3nt: TGCGCCAGCAGCCCGATAAGTTCGCCTATCTACGAGCAGTACTTC

j_gene: TRBJ1-1
v_gene: TRBV7-9
abundance: -
len: 15
d_gene: TRBD1
CDR3aa: CASSPTGQGRTEAFF
CDR3nt: TGTGCCAGCAGCCCTACCGGACAGGGTCGGACTGAAGCTTTCTTT

j_gene: TRBJ2-3
v_gene: TRBV6-1
abundance: -
len: 14
d_gene: TRBD2
CDR3aa: CASVRAGGTDTQYF
CDR3nt: TGTGCCAGCGTAAGGGCGGGAGGCACAGATACGCAGTATTTT

j_gene: TRBJ2-4
v_gene: TRBV27
abundance: -
len: 15
d_gene: -
CDR3aa: CASSLSFLAKNIQYF
CDR3nt: TGTGCCAGCAGTTTATCGTTTCTAGCCAAAAACATTCAGTACTTC

j_gene: TRBJ1-2
v_gene: TRBV4-2
abundance: once
len: 16
d_gene: -
CDR3aa: CASSQDWDENNYGYTF
CDR3nt: TGTGCCAGCAGCCAAGATTGGGACGAAAATAACTATGGCTACACCTTC

j_gene: TRBJ2-1
v_gene: TRBV9
abundance: -
len: 17
d_gene: -
CDR3aa: CASSVVSAVHSYNEQFF
CDR3nt: TGTGCCAGCAGCGTAGTTTCTGCAGTCCATTCCTACAATGAGCAGTTCTTC

j_gene: TRBJ1-1
v_gene: TRBV5-6
abundance: -
len: 17
d_gene: TRBD1
CDR3aa: CASSPTGYDGWRTEAFF
CDR3nt: TGTGCCAGCAGCCCGACAGGGTACGATGGTTGGAGGACTGAAGCTTTCTTT

j_gene: TRBJ2-1
v_gene: TRBV7-8
abundance: -
len: 17
d_gene: TRBD2
CDR3aa: CASSLPLSSGSGDEQFF
CDR3nt: TGTGCCAGCAGCCTCCCCCTGTCTAGCGGGAGTGGAGATGAGCAGTTCTTC

j_gene: TRBJ2-1
v_gene: TRBV24-1
abundance: once
len: 11
d_gene: -
CDR3aa: CATSDYDEQFF
CDR3nt: TGTGCCACCAGTGATTATGATGAGCAGTTCTTC

j_gene: TRBJ2-7
v_gene: TRBV30
abundance: -
len: 12
d_gene: -
CDR3aa: CAWTGASYEQYF
CDR3nt: TGTGCCTGGACCGGGGCATCCTACGAGCAGTACTTC

j_gene: TRBJ2-1
v_gene: TRBV20-1
abundance: -
len: 14
d_gene: TRBD1
CDR3aa: CSASARGLRYEQFF
CDR3nt: TGCAGTGCTAGTGCCAGGGGGCTAAGGTATGAGCAGTTCTTC

j_gene: TRBJ1-4
v_gene: TRBV30
abundance: -
len: 13
d_gene: -
CDR3aa: CAWGRGLREKLFF
CDR3nt: TGTGCCTGGGGGAGAGGATTACGCGAAAAACTGTTTTTT

j_gene: TRBJ2-2
v_gene: TRBV27
abundance: -
len: 13
d_gene: -
CDR3aa: CASSLLGTGELFF
CDR3nt: TGTGCCAGCAGTTTATTGGGGACCGGGGAGCTGTTTTTT

j_gene: TRBJ2-1
v_gene: TRBV24-1
abundance: -
len: 17
d_gene: TRBD1
CDR3aa: CATSDHRQGAGYNEQFF
CDR3nt: TGTGCCACCAGTGATCATCGACAGGGAGCCGGGTACAATGAGCAGTTCTTC

j_gene: TRBJ2-1
v_gene: TRBV4-1
abundance: few
len: 15
d_gene: -
CDR3aa: CASSQDGSSYNEQFF
CDR3nt: TGCGCCAGCAGCCAAGACGGGAGCTCCTACAATGAGCAGTTCTTC

j_gene: TRBJ1-2
v_gene: TRBV11-2
abundance: -
len: 16
d_gene: -
CDR3aa: CASSPITPRLNYGYTF
CDR3nt: TGTGCCAGCAGCCCGATAACCCCCCGGCTAAACTATGGCTACACCTTC

j_gene: TRBJ2-2
v_gene: TRBV19
abundance: -
len: 15
d_gene: TRBD1
CDR3aa: CASSPGQGTPGELFF
CDR3nt: TGTGCCAGTAGCCCCGGACAGGGAACGCCCGGGGAGCTGTTTTTT

j_gene: TRBJ1-1
v_gene: TRBV7-8
abundance: -
len: 18
d_gene: -
CDR3aa: CASSLEGRGGGMNTEAFF
CDR3nt: TGTGCCAGCAGCTTAGAGGGGCGCGGGGGAGGCATGAACACTGAAGCTTTCTTT

j_gene: TRBJ1-4
v_gene: TRBV5-4
abundance: few
len: 14
d_gene: -
CDR3aa: CASSSDTTNEKLFF
CDR3nt: TGTGCCAGCAGCTCTGATACAACTAATGAAAAACTGTTTTTT

j_gene: TRBJ2-1
v_gene: TRBV7-9
abundance: -
len: 17
d_gene: TRBD2
CDR3aa: CASSGAYGEGIYNEQFF
CDR3nt: TGTGCCAGCAGCGGAGCTTACGGGGAGGGGATCTACAATGAGCAGTTCTTC

j_gene: TRBJ2-2
v_gene: TRBV12-3/TRBV12-4
abundance: -
len: 15
d_gene: TRBD1
CDR3aa: CASSFLGTVFGELFF
CDR3nt: TGTGCCAGCAGCTTCCTCGGGACAGTCTTCGGGGAGCTGTTTTTT

j_gene: TRBJ2-3
v_gene: TRBV7-3
abundance: -
len: 15
d_gene: TRBD1
CDR3aa: CASSRGQGGGDTQYF
CDR3nt: TGTGCCAGCAGCCGCGGACAGGGTGGTGGAGATACGCAGTATTTT

j_gene: TRBJ2-5
v_gene: TRBV2
abundance: -
len: 18
d_gene: -
CDR3aa: CASSEALLGPGPGEAQYF
CDR3nt: TGTGCCAGCAGTGAAGCGCTTCTTGGGCCAGGGCCGGGGGAGGCCCAGTACTTC

j_gene: TRBJ2-1
v_gene: TRBV29-1
abundance: -
len: 15
d_gene: -
CDR3aa: CSARGDSISMNEQFF
CDR3nt: TGCAGCGCCCGGGGGGACAGCATTAGCATGAATGAGCAGTTCTTC

j_gene: TRBJ1-1
v_gene: TRBV15
abundance: -
len: 12
d_gene: -
CDR3aa: CATSRRGIEAFF
CDR3nt: TGTGCCACCAGCAGGAGGGGGATTGAAGCTTTCTTT

j_gene: TRBJ1-5
v_gene: TRBV7-3
abundance: -
len: 13
d_gene: -
CDR3aa: CASSRQGNQPQHF
CDR3nt: TGTGCCAGCAGCCGGCAGGGAAATCAGCCCCAGCATTTT

j_gene: TRBJ2-5
v_gene: TRBV28
abundance: -
len: 16
d_gene: -
CDR3aa: CASSLRLPGALETQYF
CDR3nt: TGTGCCAGCAGTTTGAGGCTCCCGGGGGCCCTGGAGACCCAGTACTTC

j_gene: TRBJ2-5
v_gene: TRBV7-9
abundance: -
len: 16
d_gene: -
CDR3aa: CASSATVTESQETQYF
CDR3nt: TGTGCCAGCAGCGCAACAGTAACCGAGTCCCAAGAGACCCAGTACTTC

j_gene: TRBJ2-5
v_gene: TRBV12-3/TRBV12-4
abundance: -
len: 13
d_gene: -
CDR3aa: CASSFFRQETQYF
CDR3nt: TGTGCCAGCAGTTTCTTCAGACAAGAGACCCAGTACTTC

j_gene: TRBJ2-1
v_gene: TRBV7-9
abundance: few
len: 13
d_gene: -
CDR3aa: CASSLPDRDEQFF
CDR3nt: TGTGCCAGCAGCTTACCAGATCGGGATGAGCAGTTCTTC

j_gene: TRBJ2-5
v_gene: TRBV19
abundance: once
len: 13
d_gene: -
CDR3aa: CASSMDGEETQYF
CDR3nt: TGTGCCAGTAGTATGGATGGGGAGGAGACCCAGTACTTC

j_gene: TRBJ2-6
v_gene: TRBV2
abundance: -
len: 15
d_gene: -
CDR3aa: CASSALDSGANVLTF
CDR3nt: TGTGCCAGCAGTGCTTTAGATTCTGGGGCCAACGTCCTGACTTTC

j_gene: TRBJ1-5
v_gene: TRBV5-6
abundance: -
len: 15
d_gene: TRBD1
CDR3aa: CASSYATGGNQPQHF
CDR3nt: TGTGCCAGCAGCTACGCGACAGGGGGCAATCAGCCCCAGCATTTT

j_gene: TRBJ2-1
v_gene: TRBV28
abundance: once
len: 14
d_gene: -
CDR3aa: CASSLGWGVGEQFF
CDR3nt: TGTGCCAGCAGTTTAGGTTGGGGGGTTGGTGAGCAGTTCTTC

j_gene: TRBJ2-1
v_gene: TRBV4-3
abundance: -
len: 15
d_gene: -
CDR3aa: CASSQVGDHYNEQFF
CDR3nt: TGCGCCAGCAGCCAAGTAGGGGATCATTACAATGAGCAGTTCTTC

j_gene: TRBJ2-7
v_gene: TRBV28
abundance: -
len: 16
d_gene: TRBD1
CDR3aa: CASSYPGQGPSLEQYF
CDR3nt: TGTGCCAGCAGTTATCCGGGACAGGGTCCCTCCCTCGAGCAGTACTTC

j_gene: TRBJ2-5
v_gene: TRBV20-1
abundance: once
len: 14
d_gene: -
CDR3aa: CSARDNQLSETQYF
CDR3nt: TGCAGTGCTAGAGATAACCAGTTGAGTGAGACCCAGTACTTC

j_gene: TRBJ1-2
v_gene: TRBV12-3/TRBV12-4
abundance: -
len: 16
d_gene: TRBD1
CDR3aa: CASSASWDRTNYGYTF
CDR3nt: TGTGCCAGCAGTGCCTCCTGGGACAGGACTAACTATGGCTACACCTTC

j_gene: TRBJ1-2
v_gene: TRBV27
abundance: -
len: 13
d_gene: -
CDR3aa: CASGLLGDRGYTF
CDR3nt: TGTGCCAGCGGTCTTTTGGGGGACCGGGGCTACACCTTC

j_gene: TRBJ1-6
v_gene: TRBV20-1
abundance: -
len: 13
d_gene: TRBD1
CDR3aa: CSAGDRVESPLHF
CDR3nt: TGCAGTGCCGGGGACAGGGTAGAATCACCCCTCCACTTT

j_gene: TRBJ1-5
v_gene: TRBV3-1
abundance: -
len: 17
d_gene: TRBD1
CDR3aa: CASSQDYPGQGVQPQHF
CDR3nt: TGTGCCAGCAGCCAAGACTACCCGGGACAGGGAGTACAGCCCCAGCATTTT

j_gene: TRBJ1-2
v_gene: TRBV2
abundance: -
len: 15
d_gene: -
CDR3aa: CASSDTGRPIYGYTF
CDR3nt: TGTGCCAGCAGCGATACGGGACGGCCCATCTATGGCTACACCTTC

j_gene: TRBJ2-1
v_gene: TRBV6-4
abundance: -
len: 13
d_gene: -
CDR3aa: CASSDSIGDEQFF
CDR3nt: TGTGCCAGCAGTGACTCGATCGGAGATGAGCAGTTCTTC

j_gene: TRBJ2-1
v_gene: TRBV7-2
abundance: once
len: 16
d_gene: -
CDR3aa: CASSSPTSPGGNEQFF
CDR3nt: TGTGCCAGCAGCTCCCCGACTAGTCCAGGGGGCAATGAGCAGTTCTTC

j_gene: TRBJ1-1
v_gene: TRBV13
abundance: -
len: 15
d_gene: TRBD1
CDR3aa: CASSFNRGLGTEAFF
CDR3nt: TGTGCCAGCAGCTTTAACAGGGGGCTTGGCACTGAAGCTTTCTTT

j_gene: TRBJ1-2
v_gene: TRBV7-9
abundance: -
len: 11
d_gene: -
CDR3aa: CASSPEGGYTF
CDR3nt: TGTGCCAGCAGCCCCGAGGGGGGCTACACCTTC

j_gene: TRBJ2-2
v_gene: TRBV6-5
abundance: once
len: 21
d_gene: TRBD1
CDR3aa: CASSYPSVTHYDRVATGELFF
CDR3nt: TGTGCCAGCAGTTACCCCAGTGTTACCCACTACGACAGGGTCGCCACCGGGGAGCTGTTTTTT

j_gene: TRBJ1-2
v_gene: TRBV19
abundance: -
len: 14
d_gene: -
CDR3aa: CASSTGLPDYGYTF
CDR3nt: TGTGCCAGTAGTACGGGACTGCCTGACTATGGCTACACCTTC

j_gene: TRBJ2-1
v_gene: TRBV6-1
abundance: -
len: 14
d_gene: -
CDR3aa: CASSVGLTYNEQFF
CDR3nt: TGTGCCAGCAGCGTGGGGCTTACCTACAATGAGCAGTTCTTC

j_gene: TRBJ2-7
v_gene: TRBV28
abundance: -
len: 17
d_gene: TRBD1
CDR3aa: CASSFPILGQEPYEQYF
CDR3nt: TGTGCCAGCAGTTTTCCCATCCTGGGACAGGAACCGTACGAGCAGTACTTC

j_gene: TRBJ2-1
v_gene: TRBV12-3/TRBV12-4
abundance: -
len: 14
d_gene: TRBD1
CDR3aa: CASSSGQGYNEQFF
CDR3nt: TGTGCCAGCAGTTCAGGACAGGGATACAATGAGCAGTTCTTC

j_gene: TRBJ1-2
v_gene: TRBV7-6
abundance: -
len: 15
d_gene: -
CDR3aa: CASSPNPDSPYRHTF
CDR3nt: TGTGCCAGCAGCCCAAACCCGGACAGCCCTTACCGCCACACCTTC

j_gene: TRBJ2-7
v_gene: TRBV28
abundance: -
len: 16
d_gene: -
CDR3aa: CASSRAMGVALYEQYF
CDR3nt: TGTGCCAGCAGTCGGGCCATGGGGGTAGCTCTCTACGAGCAGTACTTC